The source of this TCR beta chain is a study of T cells after yellow fever vaccination. The CDR3 runs to 14 residues. The V end lost 6 bases, the J end lost 0 bases, and 15 bases lay between the germline ends. Germline CDR1 DFQATT, CDR2 SNEGSKA (reference sequence). TCRdb itself ran the 5' RACE reads through MiXCR, one entry per CDR3 protein. The repertoire holds nearly 300,000 distinct CDR3 sequences, with about 10% as singletons. This clonotype was sampled from a man younger than 35 who received the YFV17D yellow fever vaccine. This specimen consisted of CD4+ T cells sorted from PBMCs, obtained 5 days after the yellow fever booster vaccination. This chain joins TRBV20-1 and TRBJ2-7; D remains unclear. This CDR3 is CSAARRSSSYEQYF. CDR3 nucleotide sequence: TGCAGTGCAGCTCGACGATCAAGCTCCTACGAGCAGTACTTC.